What follows describes a single TCR beta chain. The CDR3 length is 15 residues. The J segment lost 16 bases and the V segment lost 4 bases, leaving 14 bases of the junction unmatched. From germline, CDR1 is MNHNS and CDR2 SASEGT. This record comes from a study of PD-L1 blockade in urothelial cancer. Clones were sequenced by immunoSEQ multiplex PCR, and TCRdb holds only the in-frame ones, with some missing. The sample comprises some 45,000 clones, approximately 80% of which are singletons, and roughly 16% rests with the top ten. Regarding time point: pretreatment peripheral blood. Sequences were derived from PBMCs, sampled around atezolizumab (anti-PD-L1) treatment. This clonotype was obtained from a man in his 60s with urothelial cancer. The J gene is TRBJ1-6, the V gene TRBV6-1; 9 bases line up with TRBD1. CDR3 sequence: CASSGWTGAPTELHF. The CDR3 nucleotides read TGTGCCAGCAGTGGGTGGACAGGGGCCCCGACTGAACTCCACTTT.